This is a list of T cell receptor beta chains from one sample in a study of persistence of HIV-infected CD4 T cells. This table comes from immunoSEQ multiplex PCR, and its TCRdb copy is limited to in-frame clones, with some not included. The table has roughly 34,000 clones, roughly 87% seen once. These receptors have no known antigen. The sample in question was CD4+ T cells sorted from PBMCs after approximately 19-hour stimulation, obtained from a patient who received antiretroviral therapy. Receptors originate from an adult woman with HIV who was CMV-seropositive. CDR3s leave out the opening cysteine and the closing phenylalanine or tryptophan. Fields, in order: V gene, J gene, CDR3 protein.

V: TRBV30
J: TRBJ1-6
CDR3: ALKGGGRNSPLH

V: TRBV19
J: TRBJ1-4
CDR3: ASRVRGTDNEKLF

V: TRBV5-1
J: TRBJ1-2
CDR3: ASSSRQGIGGYT

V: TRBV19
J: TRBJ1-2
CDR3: ASSADRGPWGYT

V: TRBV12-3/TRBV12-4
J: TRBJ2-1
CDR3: ASSRAVNEQF

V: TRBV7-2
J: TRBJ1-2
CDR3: ASSPRYGQGANYGYT

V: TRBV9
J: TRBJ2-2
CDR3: ASREGLAATGELF

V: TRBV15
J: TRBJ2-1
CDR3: ATSRVRTGAYNEQF

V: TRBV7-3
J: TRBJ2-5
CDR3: ASSFGQEPQETQY

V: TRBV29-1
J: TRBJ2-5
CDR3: SIVTPYGNQETQY

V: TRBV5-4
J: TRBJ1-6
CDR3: ASSQGGGGNSPLH

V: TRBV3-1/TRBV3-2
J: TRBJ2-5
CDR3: ASSPFSGGASLETQY

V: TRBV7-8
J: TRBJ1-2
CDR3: ASSLSVLGYGYT

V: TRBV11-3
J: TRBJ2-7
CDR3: ASSSTRVGQY

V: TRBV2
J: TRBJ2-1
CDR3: ASQKDRRDNEQF

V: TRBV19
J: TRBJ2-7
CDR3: ASSITGQGNEQY

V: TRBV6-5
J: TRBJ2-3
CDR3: ASSYSGSTDTQY

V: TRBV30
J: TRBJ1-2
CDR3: AWSAHRDYGYT

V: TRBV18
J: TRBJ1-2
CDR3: ASSPEARDNYGYT

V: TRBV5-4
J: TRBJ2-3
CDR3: ASSLFERSTDTQY

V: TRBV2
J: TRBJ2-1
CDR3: ASRGTGMVNEQF

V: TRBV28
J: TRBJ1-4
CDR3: ASSFAGANEKLF

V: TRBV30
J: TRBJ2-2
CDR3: AWRRGGPNTGELF

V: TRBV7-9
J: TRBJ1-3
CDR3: ASSLRGQGGNTIY

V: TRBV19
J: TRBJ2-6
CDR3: ASSPAWVSGANVLT

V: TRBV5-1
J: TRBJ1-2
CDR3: ASSQGQRFSIYGYT

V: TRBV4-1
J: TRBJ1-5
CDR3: ASSDRDRPYSNQPQH

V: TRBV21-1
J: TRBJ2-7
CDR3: ASSGCEQY

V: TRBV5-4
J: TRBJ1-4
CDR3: ASSSGGGVLGEKLF

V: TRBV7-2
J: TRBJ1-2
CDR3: ASSLSKGGYGYT

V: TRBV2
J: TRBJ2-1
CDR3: ASSEGADRWTGVVDEQF